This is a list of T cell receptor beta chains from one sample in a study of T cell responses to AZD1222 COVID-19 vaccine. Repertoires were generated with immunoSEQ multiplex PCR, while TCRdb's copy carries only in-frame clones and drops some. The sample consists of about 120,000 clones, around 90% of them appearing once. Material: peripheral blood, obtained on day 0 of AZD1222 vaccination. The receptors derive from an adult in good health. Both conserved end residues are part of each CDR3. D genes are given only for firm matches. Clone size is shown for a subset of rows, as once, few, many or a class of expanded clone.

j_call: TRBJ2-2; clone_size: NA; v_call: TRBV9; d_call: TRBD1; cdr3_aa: CASSVGTGAITGELFF; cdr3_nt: TGTGCCAGCAGCGTTGGGACAGGGGCGATCACCGGGGAGCTGTTTTTT
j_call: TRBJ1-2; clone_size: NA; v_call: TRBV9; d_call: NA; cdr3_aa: CASRRAGGYTF; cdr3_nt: TGTGCCAGCAGGAGGGCAGGCGGCTACACCTTC
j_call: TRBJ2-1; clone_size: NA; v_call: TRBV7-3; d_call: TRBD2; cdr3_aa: CASSQLAGAVNEQFF; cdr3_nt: TGTGCCAGCAGCCAACTAGCGGGAGCCGTTAATGAGCAGTTCTTC
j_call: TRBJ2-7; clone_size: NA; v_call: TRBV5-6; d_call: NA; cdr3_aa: CASSFGSFHRANEQYF; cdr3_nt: TGTGCCAGCAGCTTCGGTAGTTTTCACAGGGCGAATGAGCAGTACTTC
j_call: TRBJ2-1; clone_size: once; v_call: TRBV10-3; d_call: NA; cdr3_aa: CAIRVMEGAGDEQFF; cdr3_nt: TGTGCCATCAGGGTAATGGAGGGGGCGGGCGATGAGCAGTTCTTC
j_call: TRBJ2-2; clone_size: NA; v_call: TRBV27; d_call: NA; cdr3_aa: CASSLFRTGGELFF; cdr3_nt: TGTGCCAGCAGTTTATTCAGGACTGGCGGGGAGCTGTTTTTT
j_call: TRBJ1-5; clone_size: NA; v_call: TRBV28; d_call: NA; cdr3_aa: CASKGPVGELISNQPQHF; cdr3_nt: TGTGCCAGCAAAGGTCCGGTAGGCGAGCTTATCAGCAATCAGCCCCAGCATTTT
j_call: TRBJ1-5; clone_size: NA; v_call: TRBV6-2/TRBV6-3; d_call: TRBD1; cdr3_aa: CASSTGVDNQPQHF; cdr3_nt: TGTGCCAGCAGCACAGGGGTTGACAATCAGCCCCAGCATTTT
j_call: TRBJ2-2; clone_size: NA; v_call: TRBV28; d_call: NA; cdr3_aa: CASNTGSIRRLFF; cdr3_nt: TGTGCCAGCAATACCGGGAGCATCCGACGGCTGTTTTTT
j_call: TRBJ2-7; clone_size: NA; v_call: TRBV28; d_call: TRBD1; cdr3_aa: CASSRGTGSYYEQYF; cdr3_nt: TGTGCCAGCAGCCGGGGGACAGGGAGTTACTACGAGCAGTACTTC
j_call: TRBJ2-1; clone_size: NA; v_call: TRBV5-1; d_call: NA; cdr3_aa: CASSLGRGEQFF; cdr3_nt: TGCGCCAGCAGCTTGGGCAGGGGAGAGCAGTTCTTC
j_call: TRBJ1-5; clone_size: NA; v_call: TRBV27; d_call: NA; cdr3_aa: CASSLGGGRNQPQHF; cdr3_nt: TGTGCCAGCAGCCTAGGGGGGGGGCGAAATCAGCCCCAGCATTTT
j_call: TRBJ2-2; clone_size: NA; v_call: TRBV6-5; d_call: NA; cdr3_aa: CASSYRQAGELFF; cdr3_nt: TGTGCCAGCAGTTACCGACAGGCCGGGGAGCTGTTTTTT
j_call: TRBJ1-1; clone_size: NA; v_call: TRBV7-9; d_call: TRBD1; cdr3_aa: CASSPPGQGNEAFF; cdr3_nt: TGTGCCAGCAGCCCTCCGGGACAGGGGAACGAAGCTTTCTTT
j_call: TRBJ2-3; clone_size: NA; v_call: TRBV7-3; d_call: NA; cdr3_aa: CASSLNGVRDTQYF; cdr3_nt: TGTGCCAGCAGCTTAAATGGCGTTAGGGATACGCAGTATTTT
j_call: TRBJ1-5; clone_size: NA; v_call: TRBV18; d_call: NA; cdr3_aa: CASSPEGTSNQPQHF; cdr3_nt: TGTGCCAGCTCACCTGAGGGTACTAGCAATCAGCCCCAGCATTTT
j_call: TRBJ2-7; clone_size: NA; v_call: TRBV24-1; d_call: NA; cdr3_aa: CATSDPGRGVYEQYF; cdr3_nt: TGTGCCACCAGTGACCCCGGTAGGGGGGTCTACGAGCAGTACTTC
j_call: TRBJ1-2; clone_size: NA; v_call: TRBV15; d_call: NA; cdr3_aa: CATSSPSGNYGYTF; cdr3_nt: TGTGCCACCAGCAGTCCTTCGGGTAACTATGGCTACACCTTC
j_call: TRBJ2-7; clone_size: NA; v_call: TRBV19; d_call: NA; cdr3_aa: CASSIRHGPAYEQYF; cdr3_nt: TGTGCCAGTAGTATTCGCCACGGACCCGCCTACGAGCAGTACTTC
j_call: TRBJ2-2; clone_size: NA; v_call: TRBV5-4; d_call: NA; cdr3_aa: CASSLVGRITGELFF; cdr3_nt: TGTGCCAGCAGCTTGGTAGGTCGGATCACCGGGGAGCTGTTTTTT
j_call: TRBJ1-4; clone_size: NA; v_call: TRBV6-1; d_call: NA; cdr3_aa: CASSEGTTRLGEKLFF; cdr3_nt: TGTGCCAGCAGTGAAGGGACCACGAGACTGGGTGAAAAACTGTTTTTT
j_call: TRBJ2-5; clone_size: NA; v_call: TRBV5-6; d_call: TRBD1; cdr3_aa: CASSRGTVRETQYF; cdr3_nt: TGTGCCAGCAGCCGAGGGACAGTCCGAGAGACCCAGTACTTC
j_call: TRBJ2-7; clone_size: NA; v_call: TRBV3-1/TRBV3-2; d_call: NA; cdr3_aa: CASTLQGTYEQYF; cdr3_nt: TGTGCCAGCACTCTACAGGGTACCTACGAGCAGTACTTC
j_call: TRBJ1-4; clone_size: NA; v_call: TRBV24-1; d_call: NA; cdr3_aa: CATSATGRGDEKLFF; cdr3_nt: TGTGCCACCAGTGCGACCGGTCGGGGGGATGAAAAACTGTTTTTT
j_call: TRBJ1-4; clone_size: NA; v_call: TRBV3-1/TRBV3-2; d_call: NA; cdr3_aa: CASSLPGVSNEKLFF; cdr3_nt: TGTGCCAGCAGCTTACCTGGGGTGTCTAATGAAAAACTGTTTTTT
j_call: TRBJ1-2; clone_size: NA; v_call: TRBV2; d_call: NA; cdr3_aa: CASSEGRANHYGYTF; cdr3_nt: TGTGCCAGCAGTGAAGGGAGGGCCAACCACTATGGCTACACCTTC
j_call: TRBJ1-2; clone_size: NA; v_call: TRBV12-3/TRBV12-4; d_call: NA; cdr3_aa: CASSSTASYGYTF; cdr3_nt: TGTGCCAGCAGTTCGACAGCCTCTTATGGCTACACCTTC
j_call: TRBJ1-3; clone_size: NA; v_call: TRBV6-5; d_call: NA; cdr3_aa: CASTRGSEGGNTIYF; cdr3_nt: TGTGCCAGCACCCGGGGATCCGAGGGGGGAAACACCATATATTTT
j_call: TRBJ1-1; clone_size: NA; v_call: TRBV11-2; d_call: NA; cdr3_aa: CASSFQSGGWEAFF; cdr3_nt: TGTGCCAGCAGCTTTCAGTCGGGGGGCTGGGAAGCTTTCTTT
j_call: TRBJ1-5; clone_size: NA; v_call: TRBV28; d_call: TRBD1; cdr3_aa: CAIGPTGKRAWPQHF; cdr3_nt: TGTGCCATCGGGCCGACAGGGAAAAGGGCTTGGCCCCAGCATTTT
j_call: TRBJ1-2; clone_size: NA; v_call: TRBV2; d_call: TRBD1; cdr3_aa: CASGTANNYGYTF; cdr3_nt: TGTGCCAGCGGGACAGCGAATAACTATGGCTACACCTTC
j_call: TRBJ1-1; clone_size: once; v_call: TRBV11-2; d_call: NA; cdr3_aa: CASSLRRGNTEAFF; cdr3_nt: TGTGCCAGCAGCTTACGACGGGGGAACACTGAAGCTTTCTTT
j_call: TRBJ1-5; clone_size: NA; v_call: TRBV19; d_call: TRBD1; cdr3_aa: CASSRTGAEKNQPQHF; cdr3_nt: TGTGCCAGTAGTCGAACAGGGGCGGAGAAAAATCAGCCCCAGCATTTT
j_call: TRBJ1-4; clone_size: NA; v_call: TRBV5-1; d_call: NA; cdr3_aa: CASSLAGQNNEKLFF; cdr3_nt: TGCGCCAGCAGCCTGGCGGGGCAGAATAATGAAAAACTGTTTTTT
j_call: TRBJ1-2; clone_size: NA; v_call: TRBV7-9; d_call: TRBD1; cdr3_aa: CASSRPDRGTYGYTF; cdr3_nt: TGTGCCAGCAGCCGTCCTGACAGGGGGACCTATGGCTACACCTTC